This TCR beta chain appears in the sequencing data of a study of cytomegalovirus exposure and HLA in healthy donors. Trimming removed 0 bases from V and 8 bases from J; junction bases left unmatched: 5. CDR1 and CDR2 from the germline V gene are SGHTA and FQGTGA. The CDR3 sequence is 15 residues long. It was with 60 Vbeta and 13 Jbeta primers that the PCR ran. Here immunoSEQ multiplex PCR was the method, and the copy in TCRdb shows in-frame clones only, minus some. This sample's table has about 46,000 clones. This receptor was obtained from a woman aged 35 to 49 in good health and CMV-seronegative. Sequencing was done on a sample of PBMCs. The rearrangement joins TRBV7-3 to TRBJ2-1; 9 bases map to TRBD1. The CDR3, as DNA: TGTGCCAGCAGCTTAACGGTGGGACAGGGCGATGAGCAGTTCTTC. It specifies CASSLTVGQGDEQFF.